The 15 T cell receptor beta chains below were found in one sample sequenced in a study of T cell repertoires in cytomegalovirus infection. TCRdb fed the reads into MiXCR, producing one record per CDR3 protein. The data hold a few hundred thousand distinct CDR3 sequences, with around 18% observed a single time. The material sequenced was PBMCs. These receptors were obtained from a human donor in good health (CMV status not recorded). Some clones in this sample may be carry-over from other donors' samples.

The rearrangement uses TRBV5-4 and TRBJ2-3; D possibly matches TRBD1 or TRBD2 (5 bases each). The V end lost 7 bases, the J end lost 4 bases, and 19 bases lay between the germline ends. This CDR3 contains 15 residues. From germline, CDR1 is SGHNT and CDR2 YYREEE (reference sequence). The CDR3 is CASRDGDPASDTQYF. The CDR3 DNA sequence: TGTGCCAGCCGCGACGGGGACCCTGCCTCAGATACGCAGTATTTT.

In its sample, this clonotype was seen many times. This chain joins TRBV7-2 and TRBJ2-1, with TRBD1 identical over 11 bases. There are 16 residues in the CDR3. Germline CDR1 and CDR2: SGHTA and FQGNSA. V trimming: 0 bases; J trimming: 4 bases; junction bases outside the gene matches: 2. The CDR3 DNA reads TGTGCCAGCAGCTTAGCCGGGACAGGGGGTTACAATGAGCAGTTCTTC. Translation gives CASSLAGTGGYNEQFF.

This clonotype was found many times. The V and J genes are TRBV11-2 and TRBJ2-7, with D uncertain. The length of the CDR3 is 13 residues. Per the germline V gene, CDR1 is SGHAT and CDR2 is FQNNGV. With 1 base removed from V and 4 bases from J, the gap between germline ends came to 8 bases. The CDR3 DNA sequence: TGTGCCAGCAGCTTAGGAGTGGAGTACGAGCAGTACTTC. Encoded protein: CASSLGVEYEQYF.

This clonotype appeared many times. The chain couples TRBV28 to TRBJ2-6; D is undetermined. The CDR3 has 13 amino acids. V was cut by 6 bases and J by 0 bases, with 3 bases left in between. The germline V gene has CDR1 MDHEN and CDR2 SYDVKM. This chain's CDR3 is CASRRSGANVLTF. The CDR3 DNA follows: TGTGCCAGCAGGCGCTCTGGGGCCAACGTCCTGACTTTC.

About this clonotype: A much larger clonotype is one base distant, so this may be a read error. It is likely a read error, because the conserved phenylalanine at the end of the CDR3 is missing. This chain uses TRBV7-2 with TRBJ2-2; unclear D gene. Germline loops: CDR1 SGHTA, CDR2 FQGNSA. V lost 3 bases, J lost 3 bases, and 5 bases lay in between. This CDR3 is built from 13 residues. CDR3 nucleotides: TGTGCCAGCAGCTTTTGGGACACCGGGGAGCTGTTTTTA. Protein: CASSFWDTGELFL.

J is TRBJ2-5 and V is TRBV12-3 or TRBV12-4, with unresolved D. Trimming cost V 6 bases and J 1 base, with 12 bases left between them. This CDR3 comprises 14 residues. In DNA form, the CDR3 reads TGTGCCAGCAGCACCCTAGGCCCCCAAGAGACCCAGTACTTC. This gives the protein CASSTLGPQETQYF.

The sample holds many counts of this clonotype. The chain couples TRBV12-3 or TRBV12-4 to TRBJ1-1, with 7 bases matching TRBD1. The CDR3 is 14 amino acids. The V segment lost 6 bases and the J segment 0 bases; nucleotides outside the gene matches: 4. CDR3 residues: CASRKGQMNTEAFF. For the CDR3, the DNA is TGTGCCAGCAGGAAGGGACAGATGAACACTGAAGCTTTCTTT.

The chain joins TRBV19 to TRBJ1-1, with D unresolved. Germline values: CDR1 LNHDA, CDR2 SQIVND (reference sequence). The CDR3 is 12 residues long. Trimming cost V 3 bases and J 3 bases, with 5 bases left between them. The chain's CDR3 is CASSMRDTEAFF. The CDR3 nucleotides read TGTGCCAGTAGTATGCGGGACACTGAAGCTTTCTTT.

This clonotype was detected ten times or more. The CDR3 sequence is CASRTQMEEQFF. The DNA for the CDR3 is TGTGCCAGCAGGACCCAGATGGAAGAGCAGTTCTTC. V is TRBV6-2 or TRBV6-3 and J is TRBJ2-1; no clear D. CDR3 length: 12 amino acids. CDR1 and CDR2 (germline): MNHEY, SVGEGT. Between the trimmed V and J ends, which lost 6 bases and 10 bases, there was a span of 13 bases.

This clonotype came up a few times. The V and J genes are TRBV7-7 and TRBJ2-5; 7 bases fit TRBD2. The CDR3 is 14 residues long. Germline values: CDR1 SSHAT, CDR2 FNYEAQ (reference sequence). Trimming removed 5 bases from V and 1 base from J; junction bases left unmatched: 4. The CDR3 sequence is CASSKSSGQETQYF. The CDR3 nucleotides read TGTGCCAGCAGCAAATCTAGCGGCCAAGAGACCCAGTACTTC.

This clonotype occurred a few times. CDR3 region: CASSHKETQYF. In DNA form, the CDR3 reads TGTGCCAGCAGTCACAAAGAGACCCAGTACTTC. V and J are TRBV12-3 or TRBV12-4 and TRBJ2-5; D not certain. This CDR3 comprises 11 residues. Trimming shortened V by 5 bases and J by 3 bases, and 4 bases separated the two germline ends.

This clonotype was seen repeatedly, ten times or more. The DNA for the CDR3 is TGTGCCAGCAGCTACTACCGGGACAGAAATTCACCCCTCCACTTT. Translation: CASSYYRDRNSPLHF. The chain combines TRBV7-9 with TRBJ1-6; TRBD1 matches at 7 bases. CDR1 SEHNR and CDR2 FQNEAQ come from the germline V gene (reference sequence). The CDR3 consists of 15 residues. V shed 4 bases and J 7 bases; nucleotides not matched to a gene: 7. Full variable domain (missing parts from reference TRBV7-9 and TRBJ1-6): DTGVSQNPRHKITKRGQNVTFRCDPISEHNRLYWYRQTLGQGPEFLTYFQNEAQLEKSRLLSDRFSAERPKGSFSTLEIQRTEQGDSAMYLCASSYYRDRNSPLHFGNGTRLTVT.

This clonotype occurred many times. The chain has TRBV7-2 and TRBJ2-7; a possible D gene is TRBD2 (6 bases). The CDR3 has 16 amino acids. Looked up from germline, CDR1 is SGHTA and CDR2 is FQGNSA. V was cut by 5 bases and J by 0 bases, with 17 bases left in between. In DNA form, the CDR3 reads TGTGCCAGCAGCCGAATGACAGCGGGTCTCTCCTACGAGCAGTACTTC. Its translation: CASSRMTAGLSYEQYF.

This clonotype came up many times. This rearrangement joins TRBV18 to TRBJ1-1; 9 bases are a match to TRBD1. Germline-derived CDR1 and CDR2 are KGHSH and LQKENI. This CDR3 region has 14 residues. The V and J ends lost 3 bases and 5 bases, in that order; junction bases with no gene match: 4. The DNA of the CDR3 is TGTGCCAGCTCACCTGCGACAGGGGGAACTGAAGCTTTCTTT. This translates into CASSPATGGTEAFF.

This clonotype was seen repeatedly, ten times or more. The CDR3 DNA reads as TGTGCCAGTAGTATCGGCACCAATCAGCCCCAGCATTTT. It is translated as CASSIGTNQPQHF. The chain carries TRBV19 and TRBJ1-5; D is unclear. The germline CDR1 and CDR2 sequences are LNHDA and SQIVND (reference sequence). The CDR3 consists of 13 residues. V gave up 3 bases and J gave up 3 bases, with 6 bases separating them.